The 24 T cell receptor beta chains reported below all come from one sample, sequenced in a study of T cell clusters in autoimmune cytopenias. TRB rearrangements were amplified by touch-down multiplex PCR with mixed TRB-A/B primers. TCRdb reanalyzed the multiplex PCR reads, giving one entry per CDR3 protein sequence and no DNA. The listing contains several thousand distinct CDR3 sequences. Tens of thousands of genome equivalents of blood DNA were amplified for TRB. In addition, the sample was reused for a study of T cell repertoires in aging, cancer and after chemotherapy.

The sequencing input was peripheral blood. The receptors come from a human donor in good health.

In terms of frequency, this clonotype is medium-sized. This chain links TRBV19 with TRBJ2-2; TCRdb's assignment of TRBD1 cannot be checked, as there is no DNA. Germline V lookup: CDR1 LNHDA, CDR2 SQIVND (reference sequence). The CDR3 contains 14 residues. This CDR3 reads CASRGQGRAGELFF.

The chain is built from TRBV6-5 and TRBJ2-7; no DNA is available, so the TRBD1 call from TCRdb remains unchecked. The V gene's germline CDR1 is MNHEY and CDR2 SVGAGI. The length of the CDR3 is 14 residues. The CDR3 spells CASTPPGVRSEQYF.

This sequence joins TRBV10-3 and TRBJ2-1. The germline CDR1 and CDR2 sequences are ENHRY and SYGVKD. This CDR3 is 12 amino acids long. The CDR3 loop is CAISSEAIEQFF.

The chain joins TRBV7-2 to TRBJ2-5; TCRdb lists TRBD2, though no DNA is available to test this call. The CDR3 is 13 residues long. CDR1 is SGHTA and CDR2 is FQGNSA in the germline V gene. The CDR3: CASSLPGLRSQYF.

The chain uses TRBV12-3 or TRBV12-4 and TRBJ2-1; there is no DNA to check the TCRdb D call of TRBD1. The CDR3 spans 13 residues. The CDR3 protein is CASISGTINEQFF.

The chain employs TRBV6-6 and TRBJ2-3; TCRdb outputs TRBD1, but without DNA this stays unchecked. This CDR3 has 16 residues. CDR1 is MNHNY, CDR2 SVGAGI, per germline (reference sequence). This chain's CDR3 is CASSYVGTRYTDTQYF.

J is TRBJ2-7 and V is TRBV5-4; the D gene TCRdb calls, TRBD1, cannot be checked with no DNA. CDR1 and CDR2 from the germline V gene are SGHNT and YYREEE (reference sequence). The CDR3 spans 15 residues. The CDR3 sequence is CASSLYATGFYEQYF. The whole variable domain, filled in from reference TRBV5-4 and TRBJ2-7, reads ETGVTQSPTHLIKTRGQQVTLRCSSQSGHNTVSWYQQALGQGPQFIFQYYREEENGRGNFPPRFSGLQFPNYSSELNVNALELDDSALYLCASSLYATGFYEQYFGPGTRLTVT.

This CDR3 is CASSRTGGYQPQHF. The chain carries TRBV19 and TRBJ1-5; TCRdb proposes TRBD1, but this gene call is untestable without DNA. This CDR3 is 14 amino acids long. Germline CDR1 and CDR2: LNHDA and SQIVND (reference sequence).

This clonotype is classed as medium-sized (0.01 to 0.1%) by frequency. The gene calls are TRBV5-4 and TRBJ2-3; the D call of TRBD2 rests on TCRdb alone, since no DNA is present to check it. Germline-derived CDR1 and CDR2 are SGHNT and YYREEE (reference sequence). There are 16 residues in the CDR3. CDR3 protein: CASSPGGSGGSDTQYF.

The V call is TRBV6-6, the J call TRBJ2-1; TCRdb's assignment of TRBD1 cannot be checked, as there is no DNA. CDR1 is MNHNY and CDR2 is SVGAGI in the germline V gene (reference sequence). The CDR3 is 15 amino acids. This chain's CDR3 is CASSVQGPAYNEQFF.

The chain joins TRBV18 to TRBJ2-3; no DNA is available, so the TRBD2 call from TCRdb remains unchecked. The CDR3 contains 15 residues. Per the germline V gene, CDR1 is KGHSH and CDR2 is LQKENI. The CDR3 sequence: CASTEYLAGGDTQYF.

The V gene is TRBV18, the J gene TRBJ2-2; TCRdb designates TRBD2, a call that cannot be tested without DNA. The length of the CDR3 is 18 residues. Looked up from germline, CDR1 is KGHSH and CDR2 is LQKENI. CDR3 loop: CASSEPGTSGVDAGELFF.

According to its frequency, this clonotype is medium-sized (0.01 to 0.1%). The rearrangement links TRBV19 to TRBJ1-2. Germline CDR1 is LNHDA and CDR2 is SQIVND (reference sequence). CDR3 size: 12 residues. This CDR3 reads CATQTANYGYTF.

V gene TRBV19 combines with J gene TRBJ2-7; TCRdb's D call, TRBD2, is unchecked because there is no DNA. Germline V gene lookup returns CDR1 LNHDA and CDR2 SQIVND (reference sequence). The CDR3 contains 17 residues. The CDR3 reads CASSILGLAGERGEQYF.

The chain recombines TRBV6-5 with TRBJ2-2; TCRdb's D call, TRBD1, is unchecked because there is no DNA. CDR3 length: 14 amino acids. CDR1 and CDR2 (germline): MNHEY, SVGAGI. Here the CDR3 reads CASSGGTGLGELFF.

The genes are TRBV19 and TRBJ2-3; the D call of TRBD2 rests on TCRdb alone, since no DNA is present to check it. This CDR3 contains 15 residues. CDR1 and CDR2 (germline): LNHDA, SQIVND (reference sequence). CDR3 residues: CASIQTSGSTDTQYF.

The CDR3 region is CASSLGQGAYGYTF. The chain uses TRBV5-5 and TRBJ1-2; there is no DNA to check the TCRdb D call of TRBD1. This CDR3 is 14 amino acids long. Germline V gene lookup returns CDR1 SGHKS and CDR2 YYEKEE (reference sequence).

V and J are TRBV6-4 and TRBJ2-1; TCRdb selects TRBD2, and the lack of DNA leaves this call unchecked. Per germline, CDR1 MRHNA and CDR2 SNTAGT. CDR3 length: 13 residues. CDR3: CASSRASQNEQFF.

The chain joins TRBV6-1 to TRBJ1-2. The CDR3 spans 14 residues. Germline assignment: CDR1 MNHNS and CDR2 SASEGT. The CDR3 sequence is CASSESSGLYGYTF.

CDR3 amino acids: CASSGFPGQGSYEQYF. V usage is TRBV25-1 and J usage is TRBJ2-7; as DNA is missing, the TRBD1 call by TCRdb cannot be tested. The CDR3 spans 16 residues. The germline V gene encodes CDR1 MGHDK and CDR2 SYGVNS.

V is TRBV27 and J is TRBJ2-3; TCRdb designates TRBD2, a call that cannot be tested without DNA. Germline CDR1 reads MNHEY; CDR2 reads SMNVEV (reference sequence). This CDR3 spans 15 amino acids. The CDR3 here is CASSWGGGGTDTQYF.

Frequency places this clonotype as medium-sized. The chain joins TRBV13 to TRBJ2-7; the D call from TCRdb, TRBD2, cannot be confirmed without DNA. CDR3 length equals 15 residues. Germline V gives CDR1 PRHDT, CDR2 FYEKMQ (reference sequence). The CDR3: CASSSTSGSIYEQYF.

The rearrangement joins TRBV13 to TRBJ2-1; the D call of TRBD1 rests on TCRdb alone, since no DNA is present to check it. Looked up from germline, CDR1 is PRHDT and CDR2 is FYEKMQ (reference sequence). The CDR3 extends over 18 amino acids. CDR3 amino acids: CASSLRNGGKRGGDEQFF.

The chain recombines TRBV6-6 with TRBJ2-1. CDR1 is MNHNY and CDR2 is SVGAGI in the germline V gene (reference sequence). This CDR3 is built from 15 residues. CDR3 residues: CASSYRETSYNEQFF.